These 19 T cell receptor beta chains were sequenced from one sample in a study of T cells in Graves' hyperthyroidism and ophthalmopathy. The source material, RNA transcripts, was used to amplify TCR beta CDR3 regions. With the HTBI primer set, the TCR CDR3 went through a first round of RT-PCR. TCRdb analysed the multiplex PCR reads with MiXCR anew, one entry per CDR3 protein. Of hundreds of thousands of distinct CDR3 sequences in the sample, about 15% were seen once. Source material: blood. The receptors come from a woman in her 30s with Graves' hyperthyroidism that later progressed to Graves' ophthalmopathy.

This clonotype has a count of ten or more. The CDR3 nucleotides are TGTGCCAGCAGACGACCAGGGGGCACTGAAGCTTTCTTT. Translated, it gives CASRRPGGTEAFF. The chain employs TRBV6-1 and TRBJ1-1; TRBD1 agrees at 7 bases. Germline V gene data show CDR1 as MNHNS and CDR2 as SASEGT. This CDR3 has 13 amino acids. The ends lost 6 bases at V and 4 bases at J; junction bases unmatched: 5.

This clonotype was seen at least ten times. The chain uses TRBV18 and TRBJ2-3; no clear D. The CDR3 covers 13 residues. V was shortened by 6 bases and J by 0 bases, with 7 bases between the two germline ends. Germline V gene lookup returns CDR1 KGHSH and CDR2 LQKENI. CDR3 coding DNA: TGTGCCAGCTCCCCCGGGAGCACAGATACGCAGTATTTT. The encoded protein is CASSPGSTDTQYF.

The chain uses TRBV19 and TRBJ1-5; D gene ambiguous. Germline CDR1 and CDR2: LNHDA and SQIVND (reference sequence). CDR3 length: 12 residues. V was shortened by 6 bases and J by 10 bases, with 13 bases between the two germline ends. The CDR3 nucleotides are TGTGCCAGTAGCTATACACCGGGACCCCAGCATTTT. Encoded protein: CASSYTPGPQHF.

The V gene is TRBV29-1, the J gene TRBJ2-2, with D maybe TRBD2 (6 bases). CDR1 is SQVTM and CDR2 is ANQGSEA in the germline V gene. The CDR3 runs to 15 residues. V lost 4 bases and J lost 0, with 12 bases in between. The CDR3 here is CSVGGVGSNTGELFF. CDR3 DNA: TGCAGCGTTGGCGGGGTCGGGTCGAACACCGGGGAGCTGTTTTTT.

This clonotype was seen ten or more times. The chain recombines TRBV20-1 with TRBJ2-1, with D tentatively TRBD2 (6 bases). CDR1 and CDR2 from the germline V gene are DFQATT and SNEGSKA (reference sequence). This CDR3 has 15 residues. V was cut by 6 bases and J by 5 bases, with 20 bases left in between. The CDR3 loop is CSAPSLTGADNEQFF. The CDR3 region has the DNA TGCAGTGCCCCCAGTCTCACGGGAGCTGACAATGAGCAGTTCTTC.

This clonotype was counted ten times or more. This rearrangement joins TRBV7-9 to TRBJ1-5; D is unresolved. CDR1 and CDR2 from the germline V gene are SEHNR and FQNEAQ (reference sequence). The CDR3 spans 13 residues. The V end was cut by 1 base, the J end by 9 bases, with 10 bases between. The CDR3 DNA reads as TGTGCCAGCAGCTTAGGTCCGTTGGGGCCCCAGCATTTT. This sequence encodes CASSLGPLGPQHF.

This clonotype was seen many times. The CDR3 coding sequence is TGTGCCACCAGCAGAGATCTATTTGCCGCTGGAAACACCATATATTTT. Protein: CATSRDLFAAGNTIYF. The chain is built from TRBV15 and TRBJ1-3; D gene uncertain. Germline lookup yields CDR1 LNHNV and CDR2 YYDKDF (reference sequence). Trimming removed 0 bases at V and 2 bases at J, with 11 bases between. The CDR3 runs to 16 residues.

In its sample, this clonotype was seen a few times. The chain employs TRBV12-3 or TRBV12-4 and TRBJ1-5, with TRBD1 matching 7 bases. J gave up 7 bases and V 5 bases, and 8 bases lay outside the gene matches. The CDR3 runs 14 residues. The CDR3 DNA is TGTGCCAGCAGTGGGCGGACAGGCTACCAGCCCCAGCATTTT. It translates to CASSGRTGYQPQHF.

The sample holds many counts of this clonotype. J is TRBJ1-5 and V is TRBV6-5; D possibly corresponds to TRBD1 (5 bases). The germline CDR1 and CDR2 sequences are MNHEY and SVGAGI. With 4 bases removed from V and 3 bases from J, the gap between germline ends came to 10 bases. This CDR3 has 14 residues. In nucleotides, the CDR3 is TGTGCCAGCAGTTTGGGACTTCCCAATCAGCCCCAGCATTTT. Translation: CASSLGLPNQPQHF.

V usage is TRBV9 and J usage is TRBJ2-1; 11 positions match TRBD2. V was pared by 0 bases and J by 1 base, with 9 bases of the junction left unmatched. Looked up from germline, CDR1 is SGDLS and CDR2 is YYNGEE. The CDR3 is 19 residues long. Written as DNA, the CDR3 is TGTGCCAGCAGCGTAGCTTCTACTAGCGGGAGTCCATCCTACAATGAGCAGTTCTTC. As protein: CASSVASTSGSPSYNEQFF.

The rearrangement links TRBV18 to TRBJ2-7; perhaps TRBD1 as D (6 bases). This CDR3 spans 14 amino acids. Trimming took 2 bases from V and 6 from J, leaving 14 bases between them. Germline V gene lookup returns CDR1 KGHSH and CDR2 LQKENI. The CDR3 DNA sequence: TGTGCCAGCTCACCAATGCAGGGGCGGCGCGAGCAGTACTTC. It translates to CASSPMQGRREQYF.

This clonotype was counted only a few times. This chain connects TRBV7-6 to TRBJ1-6; D is perhaps TRBD1 (6 bases). This CDR3 comprises 15 residues. Germline CDR1 SGHVS, CDR2 FNYEAQ. V dropped 0 bases and J dropped 7 bases, with 10 bases sitting between them. The CDR3 coding sequence is TGTGCCAGCAGCTTAGCATCACAGGGAAATTCACCCCTCCACTTT. Amino acids: CASSLASQGNSPLHF.

This clonotype was detected many times. The gene calls are TRBV6-1 and TRBJ2-7, with 11 bases aligning to TRBD2. V was clipped by 4 bases and J by 4 bases; unmatched bases: 9. This CDR3 is built from 16 residues. Germline loops: CDR1 MNHNS, CDR2 SASEGT. The chain's CDR3 is CASSGSGTSGVYEQYF. In DNA form, the CDR3 reads TGTGCCAGCAGTGGTTCCGGGACTAGCGGTGTGTACGAGCAGTACTTC.

This clonotype occurred a few times. A much more abundant neighbour one base away suggests this may be a read error. The chain employs TRBV12-3 or TRBV12-4 and TRBJ2-6, with D perhaps matching TRBD1 (5 bases). CDR3 length: 12 residues. The CDR3 coding sequence is TGTGCCAGCAGCTCTGGGGCCGACGTCCTGACTTTC. Residues: CASSSGADVLTF.

The chain joins TRBV29-1 to TRBJ2-2; TRBD2 might be the D (6 bases). This CDR3 region has 14 residues. V gave up 6 bases and J gave up 4 bases, with 15 bases separating them. The germline CDR1 and CDR2 sequences are SQVTM and ANQGSEA. Here the CDR3 DNA reads TGCAGCGTGGGAGGAGAGTGGGGCACCGGGGAGCTGTTTTTT. Encoded protein: CSVGGEWGTGELFF.

This clonotype has a count of ten or more. The V gene is TRBV6-1, the J gene TRBJ2-5, with D perhaps matching TRBD1 (6 bases). This CDR3 region has 14 residues. Trimming removed 1 base from V and 11 bases from J, with 17 bases in between. Germline-derived CDR1 and CDR2 are MNHNS and SASEGT. The CDR3 DNA is TGTGCCAGCAGTGAAGTCTACCGGACAGCCTCACAGTACTTC. Translation: CASSEVYRTASQYF.

As concerns this clonotype: One end of the junction does not line up with germline, which may come from a read error. The chain uses TRBV9 and TRBJ2-2; 8 nucleotides match TRBD1. Germline CDR1 SGDLS, CDR2 YYNGEE. The CDR3 runs to 13 residues. In DNA form, the CDR3 reads TGTGCCAGCAGTCCAGGGGGCGGCGGGGAGCTGCTTTTT. It yields the protein CASSPGGGGELLF.

The chain recombines TRBV19 with TRBJ2-6; 8 bases line up with TRBD2. Trimming at V came to 9 bases and at J to 0 bases, leaving 13 bases not matched to a gene. Germline V lookup: CDR1 LNHDA, CDR2 SQIVND (reference sequence). This CDR3 has 18 amino acids. The CDR3 coding sequence is TGTGCCAGCAGTCCCGGGAGGGTACAGCGCTCTGGGGCCAACGTCCTGACTTTC. Its protein is CASSPGRVQRSGANVLTF.

At least ten counts were recorded for this clonotype. The chain joins TRBV12-5 to TRBJ2-1, with D maybe TRBD1 (6 bases). V lost 6 bases, J lost 7 bases, and 22 bases lay in between. The CDR3 is made up of 16 amino acids. Per the germline V gene, CDR1 is LGHNT and CDR2 is FRNRAP. This chain's CDR3 is CASGPLTGIEGNEQFF. CDR3 in DNA: TGTGCTAGTGGGCCCCTGACAGGAATCGAGGGGAATGAGCAGTTCTTC.